This T cell receptor beta chain originates from a study of T cells after posttransplantation cyclophosphamide. Treatment was busulfan-fludarabine conditioning, a marrow graft, and cyclophosphamide on days +3 and +4. This clone was observed a single time. Its matching antigen is unknown. This CDR3 has 14 residues. The germline gives CDR1 MNHEY, CDR2 SVGAGI. V lost 2 bases, J lost 6 bases, and 11 bases lay in between. Study results and caveats: Recipient CMV seropositivity and CMV reactivation strongly tracked TRB clonality. Blood and skin or GI T cell repertoires showed limited TRB overlap. Later post-transplant blood repertoires were often dominated by donor CD8+ memory clones.

Data came from immunoSEQ multiplex PCR; TCRdb stores just in-frame clones and leaves some out. Among almost 7,000 clones listed, around nine tenths were seen once. The V gene is TRBV6-5, the J gene TRBJ1-5; D is perhaps TRBD1 (5 bases). The sequencing here drew on CD8+ T cells sorted from blood, taken after allogeneic stem cell transplant with posttransplant cyclophosphamide. The source is a male patient aged 60 to 75 who received an allogeneic stem cell transplant from a related donor and was CMV-positive. The graft donor may be the source of some T cells. CDR3 bases: TGTGCCAGCAGTTACACGGTCGGGGGTCAGCCCCAGCATTTT. It encodes CASSYTVGGQPQHF.